Sequencing of this T cell receptor beta chain was carried out in a study of identical twins (dated by TCRdb to the mid-2010s). Regarding the research as a whole: TCR alpha and beta repertoires from monozygotic twins, unrelated adults of various ages and cord blood were deep-sequenced to test whether fetal clonotypes persist. Replicate twin experiments were performed at different times using different library preparation protocols to rule out contamination. The full study reports these points: The excess sharing between twins in beta out-of-frame sequences was weaker because fewer shared sequences reduced the signal-to-noise ratio. Recombination models systematically underestimated out-of-frame TCR alpha sharing in monozygotic twins but agreed with sharing between unrelated individuals. Because the same donors could not be followed over many years, the conclusions relied on cross-sectional statistical analysis. Fewer insertions were carried by abundant cord blood beta clonotypes; a weaker similar trend was observed in young adult naive repertoires, while no such trend was observed in memory repertoires. Zero-insertion analyses could be partly confounded by invariant T cells such as MAIT and iNKT, though diverse VJ usage argued against such confounding for most clonotypes. Compared with coincidental sharing between unrelated individuals, an excess of low generation-probability sequences was observed among out-of-frame TCR alpha sequences shared between twins.

The library came from 5' RACE. The reads were generated on an Illumina HiSeq 2000. Template switching introduced a universal primer binding site; the final cDNA contained a unique molecular identifier, enabling accurate counting of TCR cDNA molecules. Specific primers in the conserved constant-segment region were used to synthesize first-strand cDNA for the TCR alpha and beta chains. Each cDNA library was double barcoded, with a SMART-Mk sample barcode plus Illumina barcodes, to control for contamination. TruSeq adapter sequences along with Illumina sample barcodes were introduced in two successive PCR steps. Sequencing of the TCR alpha and beta cDNA libraries was done on the Illumina HiSeq platform using custom primers. The authors processed their data as follows. MiGEC was used to process raw reads and extract unique molecular identifiers, and MiXCR was used to find CDR3 positions. For each individual, recombination models were inferred using an EM algorithm with the repgenHMM and IGoR tools. The tcR package in R was used for shared clonotype analysis, with sharing normalized by the product of cloneset sizes. To study raw recombination free of thymic and clonal selection effects, out-of-frame nonproductive sequences were analyzed. TCRdb itself trimmed the public reads at Q25 with fastp, ran MiXCR and retained productive beta chains. Rows with one shared CDR3 protein collapse into an entry with the most common genes and DNA. TCRdb's processing, not the authors' own work, is the source of the V and J calls. The sample yields about 530,000 distinct CDR3 sequences; about a fifth were counted once. The ten biggest clones cover more than 0.4% of the sample.

V is shortened by 5 bases, J by 1 base, and the region joining them spans 12 bases. From the cysteine through the phenylalanine, the CDR3 covers 14 amino acids. Only the CDR3 DNA stays, 42 bases, in frame from base 1. Every donor was a healthy Caucasian. Three pairs of female monozygotic twins, all aged roughly 18 to 29 years, were included in the twin cohort. Positive isolation kits from Invitrogen were used to isolate the CD4+ and CD8+ T cell populations. This clonotype has just a few counts. Its antigen remains unidentified. Qualities for individual bases were not recorded, and no much larger clone is one base off. The sample also formed part of further work on yellow fever vaccine responses in identical twins. The other study reports the following: According to the authors, the vaccine-induced T cell response in identical twins seemed to be partly convergent and partly specific to each individual. In the study, vaccine-responding T cell clones were precisely tracked in identical twins.

This sequence was found in a woman younger than 30 in good health. The rearranged segments are TRBV12-3 or TRBV12-4 and TRBJ2-7, with the identity of the D gene unclear. The sequenced sample was CD4+ T cells sorted from blood. The DNA is as follows: TGTGCCAGCAGTCTCTCGTGGATGTCCTACGAGCAGTACTTC. It codes for CASSLSWMSYEQYF.